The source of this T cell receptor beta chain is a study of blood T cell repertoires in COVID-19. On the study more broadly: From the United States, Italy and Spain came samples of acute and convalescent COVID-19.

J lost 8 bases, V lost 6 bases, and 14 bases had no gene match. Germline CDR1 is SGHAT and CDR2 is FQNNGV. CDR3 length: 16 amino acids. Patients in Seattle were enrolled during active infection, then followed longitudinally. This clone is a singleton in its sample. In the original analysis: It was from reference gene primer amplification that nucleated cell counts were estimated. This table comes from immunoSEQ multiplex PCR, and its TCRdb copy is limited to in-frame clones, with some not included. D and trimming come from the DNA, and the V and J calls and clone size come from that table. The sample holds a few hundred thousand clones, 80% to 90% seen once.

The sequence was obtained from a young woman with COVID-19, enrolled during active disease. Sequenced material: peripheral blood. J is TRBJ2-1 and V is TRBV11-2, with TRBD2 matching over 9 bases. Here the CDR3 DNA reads TGTGCCAGCAGATTGCGGACTAGCGTCGTGGTCGATGAGCAGTTCTTC. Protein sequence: CASRLRTSVVVDEQFF.